This T cell receptor (beta chain) was captured by sequencing in a study of control samples from healthy donors and cancer patients. Measured with immunoSEQ multiplex PCR; TCRdb has only the in-frame clones, and not every one. The top ten clones hold 1.4% of a sample with approximately 170,000 clones, around nine tenths of them seen once. With V trimmed by 4 bases and J by 6 bases, 5 bases remained unmatched. Looked up from germline, CDR1 is MGHRA and CDR2 is YSYEKL. CDR3 size: 15 residues. Sequencing was carried out using blood. V and J are TRBV4-1 and TRBJ2-3, with 12 bases aligning to TRBD2. This receptor was identified in a man aged 25 to 40 in good health. CDR3 bases: TGCGCCAGCAGCCTAGGACTAGCGGGGATTGATACGCAGTATTTT. Translated, it gives CASSLGLAGIDTQYF.